Below are 3 T cell receptor beta chains sequenced from a single sample in a study of early T cells in non-severe SARS-CoV-2 infection. TCRdb re-called the 5' RACE reads through MiXCR, storing one row per CDR3 protein. There are around 81,000 distinct CDR3 sequences in the sample; around 14% occur only once, and approximately 9.9% lies in the top ten. The sample taken for sequencing was whole blood. These receptors all stem from an adult who was a healthcare worker with PCR-confirmed SARS-CoV-2 infection or an uninfected control (not recorded which).

In its sample, this clonotype was seen many times. The CDR3 is CASSSSLLGETQYF. The CDR3 DNA reads TGTGCCAGCAGTTCCTCACTTCTCGGGGAGACCCAGTACTTC. The chain links TRBV6-6 to TRBJ2-5; no clear D gene. There are 14 residues in the CDR3. V was cut by 4 bases and J by 5 bases, with 14 bases left in between. The germline V gene has CDR1 MNHNY and CDR2 SVGAGI (reference sequence).

The J gene is TRBJ1-1, the V gene TRBV6-5; D remains ambiguous. From germline, CDR1 is MNHEY and CDR2 SVGAGI. The CDR3 is 12 residues long. The V and J ends lost 8 bases and 6 bases respectively, with 13 bases between them. DNA for the CDR3: TGTGCCAGCGGTCTTTCGGGCGCTGAAGCTTTCTTT. Its translation is CASGLSGAEAFF.

This clonotype was counted between two and nine times. The gene calls are TRBV5-1 and TRBJ1-5; D unclear. This CDR3 has 14 residues. The V and J ends lost 0 bases and 5 bases respectively, with 9 bases between them. Looked up from germline, CDR1 is SGHRS and CDR2 is YFSETQ. CDR3 sequence reads: CASSLGNSHQPQHF. CDR3 nucleotide sequence: TGCGCCAGCAGCTTGGGTAACAGCCATCAGCCCCAGCATTTT. Based on the CDR3 plus reference TRBV5-1 and TRBJ1-5, the full variable domain is KAGVTQTPRYLIKTRGQQVTLSCSPISGHRSVSWYQQTPGQGLQFLFEYFSETQRNKGNFPGRFSGRQFSNSRSEMNVSTLELGDSALYLCASSLGNSHQPQHFGDGTRLSIL.